These 18 T cell receptor beta chains were all obtained from the same sample, sequenced in a study of T-cell reconstitution after alpha-beta-depleted transplantation in children. This sample's TCRbeta library carried unique molecular identifier barcodes. TCRdb re-analysed the PCR reads in MiXCR, keeping a single row per CDR3 protein. The sample yields approximately 350,000 distinct CDR3 sequences, 16% seen once. The material was PBMCs, mostly from graft donor cells, obtained 360 days after TCRalphabeta/CD19-depleted stem cell transplant. These receptors were collected from a male patient aged 2-9 years who had a stem cell transplant for acute lymphoblastic leukemia, so the T cells may come from the graft donor.

V and J are TRBV9 and TRBJ2-3, with TRBD1 matching over 11 bases. V was clipped by 4 bases and J by 13 bases; unmatched bases: 11. This CDR3 is 14 amino acids long. From germline, CDR1 is SGDLS and CDR2 YYNGEE. DNA of the CDR3: TGTGCCAGCAGCACTAGGACAGGGGGCGTCGAGAAGTATTTT. It translates to CASSTRTGGVEKYF.

The V and J genes are TRBV27 and TRBJ1-5; no firm D call. Trimming removed 5 bases from V and 3 bases from J, with 14 bases in between. Germline V CDR1 and CDR2: MNHEY, SMNVEV (reference sequence). The CDR3 has 15 residues. CDR3 region: CASSVTGSLNQPQHF. The CDR3 bases are TGTGCCAGCAGTGTCACGGGATCGCTCAATCAGCCCCAGCATTTT.

The genes are TRBV9 and TRBJ1-2; possibly TRBD1 for D (5 bases). The V and J ends lost 3 bases and 4 bases respectively, with 16 bases between them. Germline CDR1 reads SGDLS; CDR2 reads YYNGEE. CDR3 length: 15 residues. The CDR3 DNA follows: TGTGCCAGCAGCGCTTATACGACAGCGATCTATGGCTACACCTTC. Its translation is CASSAYTTAIYGYTF.

This clonotype was detected a few times. The rearrangement uses TRBV4-1 and TRBJ2-7; a possible D gene is TRBD1 (6 bases). The CDR3 contains 15 residues. Germline V gives CDR1 MGHRA, CDR2 YSYEKL. Trimming stripped 2 bases from V and 6 bases from J, with 17 bases between. In DNA form, the CDR3 reads TGCGCCAGCAGCCAACTAGTAGGGGGTCTCTTCGAGCAGTACTTC. This encodes CASSQLVGGLFEQYF.

This chain's CDR3 is CASSLVPGGPRGDTQYF. DNA of the CDR3: TGTGCCAGCAGCTTAGTCCCGGGAGGACCCCGCGGCGATACGCAGTATTTT. The J gene is TRBJ2-3, the V gene TRBV7-2, with 7 bases lining up with TRBD2. Trimming at V came to 1 base and at J to 6 bases, leaving 13 bases not matched to a gene. The length of the CDR3 is 17 residues. Germline CDR1 is SGHTA and CDR2 is FQGNSA.

This clonotype was counted only a few times. The chain has TRBV28 and TRBJ1-2; perhaps TRBD1 as D (5 bases). The V and J ends lost 6 bases and 8 bases respectively, with 10 bases between them. The CDR3 runs to 11 residues. Per germline, CDR1 MDHEN and CDR2 SYDVKM. The CDR3 protein is CASSFREGYTF. The DNA of the CDR3 is TGTGCCAGCAGCTTCAGGGAAGGCTACACCTTC.

This clonotype was seen only a few times. The chain recombines TRBV13 with TRBJ2-7; D gene uncertain. Germline V lookup: CDR1 PRHDT, CDR2 FYEKMQ (reference sequence). The CDR3 runs 15 residues. V shed 0 bases and J shed 2 bases, with 11 bases lying between them. The CDR3 DNA sequence: TGTGCCAGCAGCTTAGGCTGGGCAGTCGCCTACGAGCAGTACTTC. This codes for CASSLGWAVAYEQYF.

In this sample, this clonotype turned up a few times. V and J are TRBV5-5 and TRBJ2-7; D is tentatively TRBD1 or TRBD2 (5 bases each). Germline lookup yields CDR1 SGHKS and CDR2 YYEKEE (reference sequence). The ends were cut back, 2 bases at V and 3 bases at J, with 9 bases in the middle. This CDR3 has 13 residues. This CDR3 is CASSFRGVYEQYF. DNA of the CDR3: TGTGCCAGCAGCTTCCGGGGCGTCTACGAGCAGTACTTC.

The sample holds a few counts of this clonotype. The chain carries TRBV7-8 and TRBJ2-7; 8 bases align to TRBD2. The germline V gene encodes CDR1 SGHVS and CDR2 FQNEAQ. The trim removed 5 bases at V and 6 bases at J, leaving 18 bases unmatched. The CDR3 is 17 residues long. CDR3 nucleotide sequence: TGTGCCAGCAGCCCCCTTCCCGGGGGGAGCGGGAGCGGCGAGCAGTACTTC. Amino acids: CASSPLPGGSGSGEQYF.

The chain uses TRBV7-8 and TRBJ1-1; D perhaps matches TRBD1 (5 bases). The CDR3 contains 13 residues. The germline CDR1 and CDR2 sequences are SGHVS and FQNEAQ. V lost 2 bases to trimming and J lost 7 bases, with 11 bases between them. The CDR3 is CASSLTGYNEAFF. CDR3 nucleotides: TGTGCCAGCAGCTTAACAGGCTACAATGAAGCTTTCTTT.

This rearrangement joins TRBV7-9 to TRBJ2-1; D is perhaps TRBD2 (6 bases). The ends were cut back, 1 base at V and 8 bases at J, with 15 bases in the middle. CDR1 SEHNR and CDR2 FQNEAQ come from the germline V gene (reference sequence). There are 15 residues in the CDR3. This CDR3 reads CASSLGSGWGDEQFF. The CDR3, as DNA: TGTGCCAGCAGCTTAGGTAGCGGATGGGGCGATGAGCAGTTCTTC.

The genes are TRBV20-1 and TRBJ2-7; no firm D call. CDR1 and CDR2 (germline): DFQATT, SNEGSKA (reference sequence). The CDR3 totals 12 residues. V dropped 3 bases and J dropped 8 bases, with 14 bases sitting between them. CDR3 amino acids: CSASLHAYQQYF. The CDR3 nucleotides read TGCAGTGCTAGCTTGCATGCTTACCAGCAGTACTTC.

This clonotype has a count of ten or more. J is TRBJ1-1 and V is TRBV12-3 or TRBV12-4; D is unclear. Trimming stripped 6 bases from V and 0 bases from J, with 8 bases between. This CDR3 is 13 amino acids long. The CDR3 nucleotides are TGTGCCAGCAGGCGGACGTTGAACACTGAAGCTTTCTTT. Amino acids: CASRRTLNTEAFF.

The chain uses TRBV5-6 and TRBJ2-6; D assignment may be TRBD1 or TRBD2 (6 bases each). Looked up from germline, CDR1 is SGHDT and CDR2 is YYEEEE. The CDR3 has 17 amino acids. V lost 5 bases, J lost 5 bases, and 20 bases lay in between. The CDR3 region is CASSPGRGALWANVLTF. The CDR3 DNA reads as TGTGCCAGCAGTCCGGGAAGGGGGGCCCTATGGGCCAACGTCCTGACTTTC.

This clonotype was seen repeatedly, ten times or more. V and J are TRBV5-5 and TRBJ1-1; D possibly corresponds to TRBD1 (6 bases). Trimming took off 1 base at V and 5 bases at J, with 15 bases between the two ends. This CDR3 contains 15 residues. Germline CDR1 and CDR2: SGHKS and YYEKEE (reference sequence). The CDR3 region has the DNA TGTGCCAGCAGCTTGCCCACAGGGCTGGGGACTGAAGCTTTCTTT. This gives the protein CASSLPTGLGTEAFF.

This clonotype was counted many times. The rearrangement links TRBV15 to TRBJ2-2; maybe TRBD1 (5 bases). Germline loops: CDR1 LNHNV, CDR2 YYDKDF (reference sequence). CDR3 length: 15 amino acids. V was trimmed by 5 bases and J by 0 bases, leaving 10 bases between them. The CDR3: CATSGRQPNTGELFF. Here the CDR3 DNA reads TGTGCCACCAGCGGCAGACAGCCGAACACCGGGGAGCTGTTTTTT. The full variable domain, its missing parts supplied by reference TRBV15 and TRBJ2-2, is DAMVIQNPRYQVTQFGKPVTLSCSQTLNHNVMYWYQQKSSQAPKLLFHYYDKDFNNEADTPDNFQSRRPNTSFCFLDIRSPGLGDTAMYLCATSGRQPNTGELFFGEGSRLTVL.

This clonotype was seen a handful of times. This chain connects TRBV12-3 or TRBV12-4 to TRBJ2-2; D may match TRBD1 or TRBD2 (5 bases each). CDR3 length: 16 residues. V dropped 6 bases and J dropped 3 bases, with 17 bases sitting between them. The chain's CDR3 is CASSPGTGWDTGELFF. CDR3 coding DNA: TGTGCCAGCAGCCCAGGGACGGGATGGGACACCGGGGAGCTGTTTTTT.

In its sample, this clonotype was seen a few times. The chain uses TRBV12-3 or TRBV12-4 and TRBJ1-1; no clear D gene. The V and J ends lost 4 bases and 1 base respectively, with 7 bases between them. The CDR3 sequence is 13 residues long. The CDR3 is CASSSTENTEAFF. The CDR3 DNA follows: TGTGCCAGCAGTTCCACAGAGAACACTGAAGCTTTCTTT.